This TCR beta chain originates from a study of T-cell memory formation after mild COVID-19. Germline CDR1 and CDR2: ENHRY and SYGVKD. This CDR3 has 18 amino acids. The ends were cut back, 0 bases at V and 2 bases at J, with 18 bases in the middle. TCRdb used MiXCR to reprocess the 5' RACE reads, holding one entry per CDR3 protein. The sample carries approximately 300,000 distinct CDR3 sequences, 15% recorded once. The chain is built from TRBV10-3 and TRBJ2-3; D remains unclear. The sample consisted of PBMCs or a T cell subset sorted from them (not recorded which). This clonotype originated in a man younger than 30 who had mild COVID-19 (a few samples of this study predate the infection). Cell type and time point are not known. The CDR3 loop is CAISESTQGPPATDTQYF. DNA of the CDR3: TGTGCCATCAGTGAGTCGACTCAAGGCCCGCCGGCCACAGATACGCAGTATTTT.